The sequence of this TCR beta chain was determined in a study of shared clonotypes between healthy human individuals. General observations from the study: Non-shared clonotypes showed lower generation probabilities than clonotypes common to all four donors. Clonotype sharing across donors was expected to vary with sequencing depth.

There are a few counts of this clone. The antigen is not known. The CD4+ fraction was divided into a CD45RA+ naive subset and a CD45RA-negative memory subset. Deep-level assay runs were performed. The data were produced by immunoSEQ multiplex PCR, yet TCRdb's version contains in-frame clones alone and is incomplete. The sample holds 550,000 to 800,000 clones, around 67% seen once. Germline CDR1 reads SNHLY; CDR2 reads FYNNEI. The CDR3 totals 16 residues. J gave up 7 bases and V 4 bases, and 13 bases lay outside the gene matches. The TCR originated in a woman in her twenties or thirties in good health. The sample was memory CD4+ T cells sorted from blood. Subset here: CD45RA-negative fraction. The chain recombines TRBV2 with TRBJ2-1, with 7 nucleotides matching TRBD2. In DNA, the CDR3 is TGTGCCAGCAGTGTCGCGGGAGTCTGGGGAATGAATGAGCAGTTCTTC. It specifies CASSVAGVWGMNEQFF. The full variable domain, in which reference TRBV2 and TRBJ2-1 provide the parts outside the CDR3, is EPEVTQTPSHQVTQMGQEVILRCVPISNHLYFYWYRQILGQKVEFLVSFYNNEISEKSEIFDDQFSVERPDGSNFTLKIRSTKLEDSAMYFCASSVAGVWGMNEQFFGPGTRLTVL.